Below are 13 T cell receptor beta chains sequenced from a single sample in a study of cytomegalovirus exposure and HLA in healthy donors. The table came from immunoSEQ multiplex PCR; TCRdb's copy has only in-frame clones and leaves some out. The table lists 250,000 to 350,000 clones, 86% of them singletons. Sequencing was done on a sample of PBMCs. The receptors were gathered from a woman under 30 in good health and CMV-seronegative.

The rearrangement joins TRBV1 to TRBJ2-1; whether TRBD2, the table's D call, matches the DNA was not checked. TRBV1 is classified as a pseudogene. This CDR3 has 17 amino acids. CDR3 sequence (DNA): TGCACCAGCAGCCAGAGTTGGACTTTCCGCTCCTACAATGAGCAGTTCTTC. It translates to CTSSQSWTFRSYNEQFF.

A few counts support this clone. The CDR3 DNA reads TGTGCCAGCAGCTTCCGAGATATGAACACTGAAGCTTTCTTT. Encoded protein: CASSFRDMNTEAFF. The chain carries TRBV7-2 and TRBJ1-1, with D unresolved. This CDR3 region has 14 residues. Trimming shortened V by 3 bases and J by 0 bases, and 8 bases separated the two germline ends. Germline assignment: CDR1 SGHTA and CDR2 FQGNSA.

The chain carries TRBV7-3 and TRBJ2-1, with D maybe TRBD1 (5 bases). Germline V gives CDR1 SGHTA, CDR2 FQGTGA. The CDR3 has 16 residues. Trimming shortened V by 1 base and J by 5 bases, and 15 bases separated the two germline ends. CDR3 nucleotide sequence: TGTGCCAGCAGCTTAAGCGGTGGGGCGGTAAACAATGAGCAGTTCTTC. Protein: CASSLSGGAVNNEQFF.

The rearrangement links TRBV28 to TRBJ2-5; TRBD2 matches 10 bases. The J segment lost 1 base and the V segment lost 5 bases, leaving 10 bases of the junction unmatched. Per the germline V gene, CDR1 is MDHEN and CDR2 is SYDVKM. The CDR3 totals 17 residues. CDR3 sequence reads: CASSPAWGLAPQETQYF. CDR3 DNA: TGTGCCAGCAGTCCCGCCTGGGGACTAGCGCCCCAAGAGACCCAGTACTTC.

V is TRBV19 and J is TRBJ2-7; D is uncertain. Germline CDR1 LNHDA, CDR2 SQIVND (reference sequence). The V end lost 1 base, the J end lost 5 bases, and 15 bases lay between the germline ends. The CDR3 spans 15 residues. CDR3 DNA sequence: TGTGCCAGTAGTATAGGGGCCAGCTTCGTAGACGAGCAGTACTTC. This sequence encodes CASSIGASFVDEQYF.

The V and J genes are TRBV19 and TRBJ2-7; tentatively, D is TRBD1 (5 bases). With 5 bases removed from V and 3 bases from J, the gap between germline ends came to 11 bases. Germline-derived CDR1 and CDR2 are LNHDA and SQIVND (reference sequence). The CDR3 has 13 residues. CDR3 sequence (DNA): TGTGCCAGTAGTGCCCCTGACAGCTACGAGCAGTACTTC. This sequence encodes CASSAPDSYEQYF.

The rearrangement links TRBV29-1 to TRBJ2-3; tentatively, D is TRBD2 (6 bases). V lost 7 bases and J lost 6, with 17 bases in between. This CDR3 contains 13 residues. The germline V gene encodes CDR1 SQVTM and CDR2 ANQGSEA. The CDR3 DNA follows: TGCAGCGCGCGGGGCGAGGTCACGGATACGCAGTATTTT. Translated: CSARGEVTDTQYF.

The chain combines TRBV5-4 with TRBJ2-7; 8 nucleotides align to TRBD2. The CDR3 runs 14 residues. Germline-derived CDR1 and CDR2 are SGHNT and YYREEE (reference sequence). Trimming removed 4 bases from V and 3 bases from J; junction bases left unmatched: 6. DNA for the CDR3: TGTGCCAGCAGCCTCAGAGCGGGAGACTACGAGCAGTACTTC. Translated, it gives CASSLRAGDYEQYF.

The chain recombines TRBV28 with TRBJ1-3; 8 bases match TRBD1. This CDR3 region has 16 residues. With 4 bases clipped from V and 1 base from J, the junction kept 6 bases outside the gene matches. CDR1 MDHEN and CDR2 SYDVKM come from the germline V gene. The CDR3 region has the DNA TGTGCCAGCAGTTCGCCGGGACAGGAGTCTGGAAACACCATATATTTT. Amino acids: CASSSPGQESGNTIYF.

The rearrangement uses TRBV6-5 and TRBJ1-1, with a weak D call TRBD1 (6 bases). The length of the CDR3 is 13 residues. V lost 6 bases and J lost 4, with 12 bases in between. The V gene's germline CDR1 is MNHEY and CDR2 SVGAGI. The CDR3 DNA sequence: TGTGCCAGCAGGCCTAACAGGGTCACTGAAGCTTTCTTT. As protein: CASRPNRVTEAFF.

This rearrangement joins TRBV7-3 to TRBJ2-3, with a possible D match to TRBD2 (6 bases). V lost 5 bases and J 2 bases, leaving 17 bases between the germline ends. The CDR3 extends over 16 amino acids. Germline lookup yields CDR1 SGHTA and CDR2 FQGTGA. The CDR3 loop reads CASSTYSSGPTDTQYF. The CDR3 coding sequence is TGTGCCAGCAGCACTTACAGTAGCGGCCCCACAGATACGCAGTATTTT.

The V gene is TRBV12-5, the J gene TRBJ1-5; possibly TRBD1 for D (5 bases). CDR3 length: 14 residues. Germline V lookup: CDR1 LGHNT, CDR2 FRNRAP. The germline V and J ends were trimmed by 3 bases and 6 bases, with 12 bases remaining between them. This chain's CDR3 is CASGLTPGFQPQHF. The CDR3 coding sequence is TGTGCTAGTGGTTTAACCCCAGGGTTTCAGCCCCAGCATTTT.

A note on this clone: Compared with germline, one end of the junction differs, possibly owing to a read error. This rearrangement joins TRBV9 to TRBJ2-1; 11 positions match TRBD2. Germline assignment: CDR1 SGDLS and CDR2 YYNGEE. There are 14 residues in the CDR3. CDR3 region: CASSPQTSGGFPVF. In DNA, the CDR3 is TGTGCCAGCAGCCCACAAACTAGCGGGGGCTTTCCGGTCTTC.